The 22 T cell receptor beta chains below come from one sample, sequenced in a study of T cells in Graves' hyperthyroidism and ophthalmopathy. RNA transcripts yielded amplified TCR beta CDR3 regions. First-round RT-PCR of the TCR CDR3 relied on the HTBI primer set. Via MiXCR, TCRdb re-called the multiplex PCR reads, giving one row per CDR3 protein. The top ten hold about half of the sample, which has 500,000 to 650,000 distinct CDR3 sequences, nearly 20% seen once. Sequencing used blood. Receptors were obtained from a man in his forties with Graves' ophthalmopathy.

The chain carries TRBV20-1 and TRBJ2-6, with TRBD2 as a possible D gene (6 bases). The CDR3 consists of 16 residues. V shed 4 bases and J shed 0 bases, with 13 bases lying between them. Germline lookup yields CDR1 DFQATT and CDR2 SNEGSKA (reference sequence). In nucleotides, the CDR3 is TGCAGTGCTACTCTCTCCGGGGGCTCTGGGGCCAACGTCCTGACTTTC. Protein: CSATLSGGSGANVLTF.

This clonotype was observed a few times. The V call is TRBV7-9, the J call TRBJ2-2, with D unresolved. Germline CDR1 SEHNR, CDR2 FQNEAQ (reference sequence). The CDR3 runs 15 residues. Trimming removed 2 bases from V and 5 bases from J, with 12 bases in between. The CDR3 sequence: CASSLLSQSTGELFF. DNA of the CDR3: TGTGCCAGCAGCTTATTATCACAGTCGACCGGGGAGCTGTTTTTT. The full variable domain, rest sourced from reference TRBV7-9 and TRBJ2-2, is DTGVSQNPRHKITKRGQNVTFRCDPISEHNRLYWYRQTLGQGPEFLTYFQNEAQLEKSRLLSDRFSAERPKGSFSTLEIQRTEQGDSAMYLCASSLLSQSTGELFFGEGSRLTVL.

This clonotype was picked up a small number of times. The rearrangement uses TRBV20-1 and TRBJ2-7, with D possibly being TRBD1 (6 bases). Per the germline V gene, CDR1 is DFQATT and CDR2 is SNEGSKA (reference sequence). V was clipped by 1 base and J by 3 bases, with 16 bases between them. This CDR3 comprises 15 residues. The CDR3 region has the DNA TGCAGTGCTAGAGGCTCCCGACAGGCTATCTACGAGCAGTACTTC. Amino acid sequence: CSARGSRQAIYEQYF.

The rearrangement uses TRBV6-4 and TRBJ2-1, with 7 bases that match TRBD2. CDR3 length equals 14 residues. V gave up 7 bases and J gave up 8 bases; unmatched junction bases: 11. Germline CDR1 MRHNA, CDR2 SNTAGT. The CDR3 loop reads CASKRDGRRDEQFF. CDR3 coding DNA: TGTGCCAGCAAACGGGACGGGAGGAGGGATGAGCAGTTCTTC.

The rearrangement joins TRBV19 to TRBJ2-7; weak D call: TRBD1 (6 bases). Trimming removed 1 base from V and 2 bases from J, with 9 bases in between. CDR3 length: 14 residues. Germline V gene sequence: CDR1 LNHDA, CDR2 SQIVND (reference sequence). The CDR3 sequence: CASSIGDITYEQYF. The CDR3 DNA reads TGTGCCAGTAGTATAGGGGACATAACCTACGAGCAGTACTTC.

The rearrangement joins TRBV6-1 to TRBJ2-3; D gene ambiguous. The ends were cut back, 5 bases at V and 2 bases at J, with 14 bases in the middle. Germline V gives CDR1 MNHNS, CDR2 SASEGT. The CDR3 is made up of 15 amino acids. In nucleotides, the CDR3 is TGTGCCAGCAGTCCTCCACCACCCTACACAGATACGCAGTATTTT. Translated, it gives CASSPPPPYTDTQYF.

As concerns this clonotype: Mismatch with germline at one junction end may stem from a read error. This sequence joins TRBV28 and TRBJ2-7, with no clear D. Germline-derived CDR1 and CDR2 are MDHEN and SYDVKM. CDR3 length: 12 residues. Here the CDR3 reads CASSQSSYEQCF. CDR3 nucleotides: TGTGCCAGCAGCCAGAGCTCCTACGAGCAGTGCTTC. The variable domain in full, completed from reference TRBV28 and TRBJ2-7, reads DVKVTQSSRYLVKRTGEKVFLECVQDMDHENMFWYRQDPGLGLRLIYFSYDVKMKEKGDIPEGYSVSREKKERFSLILESASTNQTSMYLCASSQSSYEQCFGPGTRLTVT.

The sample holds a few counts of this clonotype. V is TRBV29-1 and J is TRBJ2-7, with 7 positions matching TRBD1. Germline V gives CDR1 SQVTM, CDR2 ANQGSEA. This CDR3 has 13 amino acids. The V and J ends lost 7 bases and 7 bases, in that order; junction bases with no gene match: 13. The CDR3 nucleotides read TGCAGCGCGAGAGGGGGCGCTTCGCGGGAGCAGTACTTC. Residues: CSARGGASREQYF.

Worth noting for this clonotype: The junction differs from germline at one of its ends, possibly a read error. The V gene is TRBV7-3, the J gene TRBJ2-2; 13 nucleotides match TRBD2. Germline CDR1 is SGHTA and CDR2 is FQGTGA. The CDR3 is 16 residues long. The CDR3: CASSFQLAGGTGELLF. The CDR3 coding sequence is TGTGCCAGCAGCTTCCAACTAGCGGGGGGGACCGGGGAGCTGCTTTTT.

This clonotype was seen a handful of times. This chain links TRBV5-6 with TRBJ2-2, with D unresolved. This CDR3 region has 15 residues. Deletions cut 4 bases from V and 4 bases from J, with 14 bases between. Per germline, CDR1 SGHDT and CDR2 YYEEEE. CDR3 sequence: CASSTSKRATGELFF. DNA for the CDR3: TGTGCCAGCAGCACCAGCAAAAGGGCCACCGGGGAGCTGTTTTTT.

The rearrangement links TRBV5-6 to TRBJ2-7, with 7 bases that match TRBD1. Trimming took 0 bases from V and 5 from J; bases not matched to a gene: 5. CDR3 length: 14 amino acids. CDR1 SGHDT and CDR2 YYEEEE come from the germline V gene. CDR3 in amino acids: CASSLETGLNEQYF. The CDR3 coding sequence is TGTGCCAGCAGCTTGGAGACAGGGCTGAACGAGCAGTACTTC.

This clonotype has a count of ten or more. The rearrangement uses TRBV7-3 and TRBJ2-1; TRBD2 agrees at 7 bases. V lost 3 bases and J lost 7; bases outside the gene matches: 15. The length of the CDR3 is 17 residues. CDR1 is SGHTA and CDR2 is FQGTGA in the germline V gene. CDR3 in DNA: TGTGCCAGCAGCTTTAATAACGACGGGAGGCCGGATAATGAGCAGTTCTTC. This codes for CASSFNNDGRPDNEQFF.

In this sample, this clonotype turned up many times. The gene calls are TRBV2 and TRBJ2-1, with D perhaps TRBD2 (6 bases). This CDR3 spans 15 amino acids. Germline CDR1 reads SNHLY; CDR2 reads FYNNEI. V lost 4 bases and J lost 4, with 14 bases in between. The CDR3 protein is CASSGRGVGYNEQFF. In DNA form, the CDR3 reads TGTGCCAGCAGTGGACGCGGGGTTGGGTACAATGAGCAGTTCTTC.

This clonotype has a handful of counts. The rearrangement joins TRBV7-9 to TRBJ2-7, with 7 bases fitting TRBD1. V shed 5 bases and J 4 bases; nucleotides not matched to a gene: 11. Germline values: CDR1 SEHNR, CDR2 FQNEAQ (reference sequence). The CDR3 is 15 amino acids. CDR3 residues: CASSPRDSGAYEQYF. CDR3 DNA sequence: TGTGCCAGCAGCCCCCGGGACAGTGGTGCATACGAGCAGTACTTC.

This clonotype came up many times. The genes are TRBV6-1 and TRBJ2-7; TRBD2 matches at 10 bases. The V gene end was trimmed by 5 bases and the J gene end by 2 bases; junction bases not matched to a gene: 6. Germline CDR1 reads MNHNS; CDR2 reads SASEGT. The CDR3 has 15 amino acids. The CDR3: CASSRGTSATYEQYF. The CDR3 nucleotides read TGTGCCAGCAGTCGTGGGACTAGCGCAACCTACGAGCAGTACTTC.

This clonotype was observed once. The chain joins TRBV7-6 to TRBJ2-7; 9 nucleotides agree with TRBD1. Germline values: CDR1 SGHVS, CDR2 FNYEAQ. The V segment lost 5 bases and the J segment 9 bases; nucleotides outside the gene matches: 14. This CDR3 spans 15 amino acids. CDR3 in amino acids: CASSPGTGTRNGQYF. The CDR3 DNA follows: TGTGCCAGCAGCCCCGGGACAGGGACCCGGAACGGGCAGTACTTC.

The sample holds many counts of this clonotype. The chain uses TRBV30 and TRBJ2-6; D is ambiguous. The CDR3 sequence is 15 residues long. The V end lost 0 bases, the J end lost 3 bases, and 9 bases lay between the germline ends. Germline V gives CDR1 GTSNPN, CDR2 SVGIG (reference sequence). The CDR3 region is CAWSVQGYGANVLTF. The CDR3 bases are TGTGCCTGGAGTGTACAAGGATATGGGGCCAACGTCCTGACTTTC.

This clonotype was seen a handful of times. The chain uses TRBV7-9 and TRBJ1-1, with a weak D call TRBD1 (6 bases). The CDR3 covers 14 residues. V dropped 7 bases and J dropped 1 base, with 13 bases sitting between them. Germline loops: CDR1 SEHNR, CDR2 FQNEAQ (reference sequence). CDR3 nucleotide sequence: TGTGCCAGCACCCTTACGACAGGGAACACTGAAGCTTTCTTT. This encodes CASTLTTGNTEAFF.

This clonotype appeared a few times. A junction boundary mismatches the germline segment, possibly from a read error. The CDR3 loop reads CASSYSSGQGSLRNQPQHF. In nucleotides, the CDR3 is TGTGCCAGCAGTTACTCCTCGGGACAGGGAAGCTTGCGCAATCAGCCCCAGCATTTT. V and J are TRBV6-4 and TRBJ1-5; 9 bases line up with TRBD1. The CDR3 is 19 residues long. Looked up from germline, CDR1 is MRHNA and CDR2 is SNTAGT.

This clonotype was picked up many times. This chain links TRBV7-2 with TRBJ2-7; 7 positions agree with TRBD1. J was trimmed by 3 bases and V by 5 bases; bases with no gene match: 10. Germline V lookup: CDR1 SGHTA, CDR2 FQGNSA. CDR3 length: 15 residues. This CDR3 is CASSPTWTGRYEQYF. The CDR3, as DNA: TGTGCCAGCAGCCCAACTTGGACAGGACGCTACGAGCAGTACTTC.

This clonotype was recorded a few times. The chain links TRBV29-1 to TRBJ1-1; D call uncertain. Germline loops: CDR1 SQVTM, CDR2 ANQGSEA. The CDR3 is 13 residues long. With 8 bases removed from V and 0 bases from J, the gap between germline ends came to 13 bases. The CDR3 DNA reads TGCAGCACCTCGGCCGTCATGAACACTGAAGCTTTCTTT. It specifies CSTSAVMNTEAFF.

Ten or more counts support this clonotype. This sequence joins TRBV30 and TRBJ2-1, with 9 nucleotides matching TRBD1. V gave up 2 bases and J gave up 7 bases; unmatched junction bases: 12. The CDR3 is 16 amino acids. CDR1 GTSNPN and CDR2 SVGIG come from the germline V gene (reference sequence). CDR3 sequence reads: CAWSRVAGQGSNEQFF. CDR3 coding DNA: TGTGCCTGGAGTAGGGTCGCGGGACAGGGAAGTAATGAGCAGTTCTTC. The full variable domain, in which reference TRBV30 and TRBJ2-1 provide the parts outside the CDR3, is SQTIHQWPATLVQPVGSPLSLECTVEGTSNPNLYWYRQAAGRGLQLLFYSVGIGQISSEVPQNLSASRPQDRQFILSSKKLLLSDSGFYLCAWSRVAGQGSNEQFFGPGTRLTVL.